Sequencing of this T cell receptor (beta chain) was carried out in a study of shared clonotypes between healthy human individuals. General study points: Inspection by rarefaction showed sorted-subset sequencing to be incomplete despite large depth. Larger richness was generally estimated for naive than memory subsets.

As for this clone: Its antigen is not identified.

Some clones are missing from TCRdb's copy, which holds only in-frame ones; the method was immunoSEQ multiplex PCR. The sample has around 1,100,000 clones, 60% to 85% seen once; the top ten hold over 0.8%. The ends were cut back, 0 bases at V and 4 bases at J, with 19 bases in the middle. This CDR3 contains 18 residues. Germline V CDR1 and CDR2: LGHNA, YNFKEQ. The receptor was isolated from a man younger than 35 in good health. Some clones in this sample may be carry-over from other donors' samples. V usage is TRBV4-2 and J usage is TRBJ1-3; possible D gene TRBD1, 5 bases. The sequencing input was memory CD4+ T cells from PBMCs. The subset denotes: CD45RA-negative fraction. The CDR3 loop reads CASSQDRAVRWGGNTIYF. CDR3 DNA sequence: TGTGCCAGCAGCCAAGATCGAGCTGTTCGGTGGGGGGGAAACACCATATATTTT.